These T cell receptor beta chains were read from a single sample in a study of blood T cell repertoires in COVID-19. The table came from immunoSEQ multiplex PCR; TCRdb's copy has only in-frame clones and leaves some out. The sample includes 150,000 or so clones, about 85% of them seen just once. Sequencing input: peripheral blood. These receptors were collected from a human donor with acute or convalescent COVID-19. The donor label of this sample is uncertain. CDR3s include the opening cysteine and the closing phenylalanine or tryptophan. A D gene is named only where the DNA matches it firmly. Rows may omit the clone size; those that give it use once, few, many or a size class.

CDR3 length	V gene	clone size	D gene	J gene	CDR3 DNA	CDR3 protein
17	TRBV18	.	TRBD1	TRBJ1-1	TGTGCCAGCTCACCACAGAGGGTCCAGGGGGCAATCACTGAAGCTTTCTTT	CASSPQRVQGAITEAFF
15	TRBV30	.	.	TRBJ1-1	TGTGCCTGGACCCTCAACCTTAGGGGCACCACTGAAGCTTTCTTT	CAWTLNLRGTTEAFF
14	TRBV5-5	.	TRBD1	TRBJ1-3	TGTGCCAGCAGCCCGGACAGGAACGGAAACACCATATATTTT	CASSPDRNGNTIYF
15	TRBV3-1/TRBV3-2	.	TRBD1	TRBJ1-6	TGTGCCAGCAGCCGAGGACAGGGAGTTAGTTCACCCCTCCACTTT	CASSRGQGVSSPLHF
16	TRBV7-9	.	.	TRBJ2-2	TGTGCCAGCAGCCCCCACAGGACAAGGGGCACCGGGGAGCTGTTTTTT	CASSPHRTRGTGELFF
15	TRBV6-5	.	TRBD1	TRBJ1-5	TGTGCCAGCAGTAGACTCGGGACAGGGGACCTCGGGAAGCATTTT	CASSRLGTGDLGKHF
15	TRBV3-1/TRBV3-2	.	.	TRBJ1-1	TGTGCCAGCAGCTCCTCGGATAGGAGGAACACTGAAGCTTTCTTT	CASSSSDRRNTEAFF
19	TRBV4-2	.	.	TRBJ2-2	TGTGCCAGCAGCCAAGTGGGTCGATCCAGACAGTCGAACACCGGGGAGCTGTTTTTT	CASSQVGRSRQSNTGELFF
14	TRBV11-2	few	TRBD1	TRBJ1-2	TGTGCCAGCAGCTCCGGGACAGGGGTCTATGGCTACACCTTC	CASSSGTGVYGYTF
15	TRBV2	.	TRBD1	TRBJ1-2	TGTGCCAGCAGTGAAAGAAGACAGGGGAACTATGGCTACACCTTC	CASSERRQGNYGYTF
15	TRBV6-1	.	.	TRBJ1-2	TGTGCCAGCAGTGAAGGGAGGGTGGGAGACTATGGCTACACCTTC	CASSEGRVGDYGYTF
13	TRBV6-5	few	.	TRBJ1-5	TGTGCCAGCAGTTACCGCGGGGGGCAGCCCCAGCATTTT	CASSYRGGQPQHF
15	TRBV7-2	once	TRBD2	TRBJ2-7	TGTGCCAGCAACCACCCGGGGGGTCTCACCTACGAGCAGTACTTC	CASNHPGGLTYEQYF
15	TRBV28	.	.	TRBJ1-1	TGTGCCAGCAGAACCATGAGGGTCCGGAACACTGAAGCTTTCTTT	CASRTMRVRNTEAFF
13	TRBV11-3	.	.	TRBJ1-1	TGTGCCAGCAGCTCCGACAACCAGGCTGAAGCTTTCTTT	CASSSDNQAEAFF
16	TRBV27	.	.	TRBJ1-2	TGTGCCAGCAGTTTAAGGCTACAGGGCTATAACTATGGCTACACCTTC	CASSLRLQGYNYGYTF
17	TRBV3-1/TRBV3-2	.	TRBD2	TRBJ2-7	TGTGCCAGCAGCAGCCTAAGGCGGGGGGGCCTAACCTACGAGCAGTACTTC	CASSSLRRGGLTYEQYF
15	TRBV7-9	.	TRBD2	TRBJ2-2	TGTGCCAGCAGCACCAGACTAGCGGGAACCGGGGAGCTGTTTTTT	CASSTRLAGTGELFF
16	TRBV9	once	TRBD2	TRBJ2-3	TGTGCCAGCAGCCCCAGGGGCGGGGGGGAAGCAGATACGCAGTATTTT	CASSPRGGGEADTQYF
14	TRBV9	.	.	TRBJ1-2	TGTGCCAGCAGCGTAGAAGGGGGGGCCTATGGCTACACCTTC	CASSVEGGAYGYTF
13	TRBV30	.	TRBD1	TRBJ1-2	TGTGCCTCCGCGACAGGGGCAGCCTATGGCTACACCTTC	CASATGAAYGYTF
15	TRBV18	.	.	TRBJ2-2	TGTGCCAGCTCAGGGGGGAGTGTTCGCACCGGGGAGCTGTTTTTT	CASSGGSVRTGELFF
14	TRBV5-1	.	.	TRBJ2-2	TGCGCCAGCAGATATCCAGGGGACACCGGGGAGCTGTTTTTT	CASRYPGDTGELFF
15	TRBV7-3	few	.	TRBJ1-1	TGTGCCAGCAGCCGGGAGCGGTTGTTGAACACTGAAGCTTTCTTT	CASSRERLLNTEAFF
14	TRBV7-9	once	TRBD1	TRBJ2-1	TGTGCCAGCAGCTTAGGTCGACAGGGGAGTGAGCAGTTCTTC	CASSLGRQGSEQFF
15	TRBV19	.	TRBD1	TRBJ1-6	TGTGCCAGTAGTGTATCCGACAGGGTGAATTCACCCCTCCACTTT	CASSVSDRVNSPLHF
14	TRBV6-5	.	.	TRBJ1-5	TGTGCCAGCAGTCGGACAGTCAACAATCAGCCCCAGCATTTT	CASSRTVNNQPQHF
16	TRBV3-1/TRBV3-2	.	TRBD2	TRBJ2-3	TGTGCCAGCAGCCAAGACACGGGGGGGTTCTTTGGTACGCAGTATTTT	CASSQDTGGFFGTQYF
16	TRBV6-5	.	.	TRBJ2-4	TGTGCCAGCAGTTCCCCGGGACACCTAGCCAAAAACATTCAGTACTTC	CASSSPGHLAKNIQYF
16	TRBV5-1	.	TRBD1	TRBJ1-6	TGCGCCAGCAGCTTGAGGACAGGTGACAATAATTCACCCCTCCACTTT	CASSLRTGDNNSPLHF
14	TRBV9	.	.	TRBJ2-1	TGTGCCAGCAGCGTAGTAACAGACTACAATGAGCAGTTCTTC	CASSVVTDYNEQFF
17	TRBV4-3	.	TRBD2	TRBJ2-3	TGCGCCAGCAGCCAACACCCAATGCTAGCGGGCACAGATACGCAGTATTTT	CASSQHPMLAGTDTQYF
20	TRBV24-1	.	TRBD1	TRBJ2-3	TGTGCCACCAGTGGGACACCGGGACAGGGCTCAATGACTAGCACAGATACGCAGTATTTT	CATSGTPGQGSMTSTDTQYF
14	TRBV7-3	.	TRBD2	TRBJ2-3	TGTGCCAGCAGCAGCGGGGGCTCGACAGATACGCAGTATTTT	CASSSGGSTDTQYF
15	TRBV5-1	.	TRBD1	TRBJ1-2	TGCGCCAGCAGCGCGGACAGGGCAGTGGGATATGGCTACACCTTC	CASSADRAVGYGYTF
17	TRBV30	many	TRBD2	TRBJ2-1	TGTGCCTGGAGGGAAAACCAGCGGGGGGCGGTCTACAATGAGCAGTTCTTC	CAWRENQRGAVYNEQFF
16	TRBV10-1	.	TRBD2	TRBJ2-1	TGCGCCAGCAGTGAGGCGAGCGGGGGGGCCAGCAATGAGCAGTTCTTC	CASSEASGGASNEQFF
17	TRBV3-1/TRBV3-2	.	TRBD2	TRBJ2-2	TGTGCCAGCAGCCACGCGGGGACTAGCGTTAGTTCCGGGGAGCTGTTTTTT	CASSHAGTSVSSGELFF
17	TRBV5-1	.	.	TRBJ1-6	TGCGCCAGCAGCCTAGGCCCAGGGGCCGTATATAATTCACCCCTCCACTTT	CASSLGPGAVYNSPLHF
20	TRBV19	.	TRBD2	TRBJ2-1	TGTGCCAGTAGTATCGAGGCTAGCGGGGCACCCCGGAGCTCCTACAATGAGCAGTTCTTC	CASSIEASGAPRSSYNEQFF
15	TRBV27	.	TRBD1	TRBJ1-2	TGTGCCAGCACCCGGGGGACAGGCGCCCCGGGAGGCTACACCTTC	CASTRGTGAPGGYTF
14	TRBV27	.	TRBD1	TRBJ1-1	TGTGCCAGCTGGGGAACAGGGGAAGGAACTGAAGCTTTCTTT	CASWGTGEGTEAFF